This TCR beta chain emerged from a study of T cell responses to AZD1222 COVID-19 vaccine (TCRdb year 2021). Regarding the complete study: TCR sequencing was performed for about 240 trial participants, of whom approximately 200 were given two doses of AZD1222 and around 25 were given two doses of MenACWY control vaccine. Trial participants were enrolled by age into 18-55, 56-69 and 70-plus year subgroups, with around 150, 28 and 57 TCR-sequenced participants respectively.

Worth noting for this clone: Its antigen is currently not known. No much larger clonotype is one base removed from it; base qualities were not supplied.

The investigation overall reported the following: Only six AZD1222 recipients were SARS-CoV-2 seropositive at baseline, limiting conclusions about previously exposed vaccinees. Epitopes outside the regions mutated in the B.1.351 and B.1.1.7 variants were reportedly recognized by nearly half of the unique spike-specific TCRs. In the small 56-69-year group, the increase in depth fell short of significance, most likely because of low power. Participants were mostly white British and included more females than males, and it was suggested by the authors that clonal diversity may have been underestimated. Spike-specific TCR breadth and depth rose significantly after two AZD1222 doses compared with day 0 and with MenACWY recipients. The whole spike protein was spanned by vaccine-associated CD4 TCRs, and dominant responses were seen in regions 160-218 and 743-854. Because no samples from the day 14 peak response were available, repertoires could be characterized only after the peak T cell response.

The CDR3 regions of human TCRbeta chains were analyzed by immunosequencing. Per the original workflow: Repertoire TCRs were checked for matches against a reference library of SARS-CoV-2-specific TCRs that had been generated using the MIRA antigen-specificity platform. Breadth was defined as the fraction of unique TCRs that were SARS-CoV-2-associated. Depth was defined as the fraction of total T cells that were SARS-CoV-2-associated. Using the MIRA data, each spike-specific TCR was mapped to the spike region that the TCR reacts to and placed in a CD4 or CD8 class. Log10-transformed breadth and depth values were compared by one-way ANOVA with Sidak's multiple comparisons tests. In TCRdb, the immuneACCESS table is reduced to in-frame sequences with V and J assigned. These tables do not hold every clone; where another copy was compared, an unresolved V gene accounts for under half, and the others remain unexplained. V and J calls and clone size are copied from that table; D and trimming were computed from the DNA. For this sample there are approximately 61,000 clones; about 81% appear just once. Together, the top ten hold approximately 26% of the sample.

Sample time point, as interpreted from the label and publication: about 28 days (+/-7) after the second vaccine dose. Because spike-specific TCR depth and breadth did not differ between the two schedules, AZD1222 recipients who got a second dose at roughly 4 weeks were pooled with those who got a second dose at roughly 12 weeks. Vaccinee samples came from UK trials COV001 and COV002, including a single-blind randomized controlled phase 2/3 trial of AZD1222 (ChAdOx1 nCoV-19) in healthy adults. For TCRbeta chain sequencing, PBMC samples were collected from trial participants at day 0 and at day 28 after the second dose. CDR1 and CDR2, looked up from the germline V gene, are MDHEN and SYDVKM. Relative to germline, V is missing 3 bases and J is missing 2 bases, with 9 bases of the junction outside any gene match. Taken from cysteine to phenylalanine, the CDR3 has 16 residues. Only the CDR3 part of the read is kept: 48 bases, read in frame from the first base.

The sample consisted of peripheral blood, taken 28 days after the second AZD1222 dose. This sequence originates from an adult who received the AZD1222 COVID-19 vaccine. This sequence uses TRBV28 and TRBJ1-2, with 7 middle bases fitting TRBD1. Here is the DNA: TGTGCCAGCAGTTTTGTACAGGGGACACTGAACTATGGCTACACCTTC. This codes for CASSFVQGTLNYGYTF.